This TCR beta chain is from a study of blood T cell repertoires in COVID-19. The overall study: Sites in the United States, Italy and Spain provided acute and convalescent COVID-19 samples. PBMCs, B-cell-depleted T cells, or T cells provided the cDNA or gDNA that made up the material.

As handled by the study authors: Amplification from reference gene primers served as the basis for estimated nucleated cell counts. Sequencing was performed with immunoSEQ multiplex PCR; in TCRdb, only in-frame clones are kept and a portion is missing. The V and J calls and clone size come from that table; D and trimming were worked out from the DNA. Of about 240,000 clones listed, 88% are singletons. The CDR3 runs 14 residues. Looked up from germline, CDR1 is MNHEY and CDR2 is SVGAGI. The V end was cut by 10 bases, the J end by 10 bases, with 22 bases between. The receptor's source is a woman between 35 and 50 years old who had recovered from COVID-19. V gene TRBV6-5 combines with J gene TRBJ1-4, with a tentative D call TRBD1 (5 bases). The sequenced material came from peripheral blood. CDR3 residues: CATHLGQYDGKLFF. CDR3 sequence (DNA): TGTGCCACCCATTTGGGGCAATATGATGGAAAACTGTTTTTT.